The clone carrying this T cell receptor (beta chain) was observed once. What it binds is not known. These data come from a study of shared clonotypes between healthy human individuals. Notes on the study in general: Researchers found naive subsets generally carried larger estimated richness than memory subsets. Relative to clonotypes present in all four donors, those not shared had lower generation probabilities. How much donors shared clonotypes was expected to be affected by sequencing depth.

In replicate PCRs of sorted subsets, roughly 190 ng DNA, about 30,000 T cell genomes, was used. Measured with immunoSEQ multiplex PCR; TCRdb has only the in-frame clones, and not every one. The sample records about 1 million clones, about three quarters being singletons. The length of the CDR3 is 15 residues. V was trimmed by 4 bases and J by 1 base, leaving 12 bases between them. CDR1 SGHNT and CDR2 YENEEA come from the germline V gene. The source material was memory CD4+ T cells sorted from blood. The subset is: CD45RA-negative fraction. The chain has TRBV11-3 and TRBJ2-3, with D unclear. The sequence derives from a man between 18 and 35 years old in good health. CDR3 residues: CASSSSPLGTDTQYF. In DNA, the CDR3 is TGTGCCAGCAGCTCAAGCCCCCTGGGCACAGATACGCAGTATTTT.